This T cell receptor beta chain came from a study of shared clonotypes between healthy human individuals. Assay: immunoSEQ multiplex PCR; the TCRdb copy retains only in-frame clones and omits some. Of approximately 2.1 million clones listed, 85% to 95% were seen once; the top ten hold about 0.39%. Turning to this clone: Its specificity is unknown.

V lost 0 bases, J lost 6 bases, and 12 bases lay in between. This CDR3 has 14 amino acids. Germline loops: CDR1 LGHNA, CDR2 YNFKEQ. Study-level results: The study found about 5% of naive CD4 clonotypes shared across a handful of donors. Generation of non-shared clonotypes was less probable than generation of clonotypes shared by all four donors.

This TCR was recovered from a young man in good health. Some clones in this sample may be carry-over from other donors' samples. The sample taken for sequencing was naive CD4+ T cells from PBMCs. The subset: CD45RA+ positively selected. V usage is TRBV4-2 and J usage is TRBJ2-7; no firm D call. The CDR3 bases are TGTGCCAGCAGCCAAGATTCGCGGCTACGCGAGCAGTACTTC. It specifies CASSQDSRLREQYF.